This TCR beta chain is from a study of early stage breast cancer tumors. Study in general: Samples were sequenced at approximately 10-fold average coverage.

V lost 3 bases and J 5 bases, leaving 8 bases between the germline ends. The length of the CDR3 is 13 residues. Looked up from germline, CDR1 is SGHVS and CDR2 is FQNEAQ. Each sample had two DNA replicates, 0.45 to 0.65 ug blood or 1.5 ug tissue. Repertoires were generated with immunoSEQ multiplex PCR, while TCRdb's copy carries only in-frame clones and drops some. The top ten hold 3% to 4% of the sample, which has 40,000 to 60,000 clones, roughly 78% seen once. General study points: Unsorted bulk genomic DNA sequencing lacked pairing and functional marker data. Enriched TCRB sequences shared across patients were mostly commonly generated sequences.

Remarks on this clone: Its target is not known.

The clonotype comes from a person aged 35-49 years with breast cancer. Sequencing was performed on blood. The chain employs TRBV7-8 and TRBJ2-1; D may be TRBD2 (5 bases). This CDR3 is CASSFGLNNEQFF. The DNA of the CDR3 is TGTGCCAGCAGCTTCGGACTGAACAATGAGCAGTTCTTC.